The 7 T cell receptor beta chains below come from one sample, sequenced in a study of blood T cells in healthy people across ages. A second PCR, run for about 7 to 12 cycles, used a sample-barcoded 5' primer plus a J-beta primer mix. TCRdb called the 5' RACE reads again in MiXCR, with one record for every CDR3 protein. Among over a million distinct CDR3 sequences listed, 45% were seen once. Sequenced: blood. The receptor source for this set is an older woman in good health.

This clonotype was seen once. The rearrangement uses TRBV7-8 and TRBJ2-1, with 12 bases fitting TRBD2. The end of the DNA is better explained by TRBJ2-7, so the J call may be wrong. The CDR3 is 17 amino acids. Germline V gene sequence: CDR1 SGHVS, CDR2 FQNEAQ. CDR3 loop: CASSPRTSGTAYNEQYF. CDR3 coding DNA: TGTGCCAGCAGCCCCCGGACTAGCGGGACCGCCTACAATGAGCAGTACTTC.

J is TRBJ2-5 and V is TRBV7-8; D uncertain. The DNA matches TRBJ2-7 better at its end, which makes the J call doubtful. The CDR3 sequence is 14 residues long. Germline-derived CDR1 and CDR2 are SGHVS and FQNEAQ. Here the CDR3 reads CASSWDFGSYEQYF. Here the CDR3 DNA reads TGTGCCAGCAGCTGGGATTTCGGCTCCTACGAGCAGTACTTC.

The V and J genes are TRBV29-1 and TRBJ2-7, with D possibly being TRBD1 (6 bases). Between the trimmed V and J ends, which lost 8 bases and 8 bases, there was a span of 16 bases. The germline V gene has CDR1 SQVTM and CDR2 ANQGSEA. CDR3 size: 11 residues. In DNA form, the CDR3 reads TGCAGCTCCCGGGACATTGGGAAGCAGTACTTC. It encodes CSSRDIGKQYF.

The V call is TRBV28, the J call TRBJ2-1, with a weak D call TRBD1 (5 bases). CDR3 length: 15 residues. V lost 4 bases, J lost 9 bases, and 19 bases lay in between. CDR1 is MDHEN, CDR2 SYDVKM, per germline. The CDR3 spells CASSSPVGRAVEQFF. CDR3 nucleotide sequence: TGTGCCAGCAGTTCCCCGGTGGGCAGGGCGGTTGAGCAGTTCTTC.

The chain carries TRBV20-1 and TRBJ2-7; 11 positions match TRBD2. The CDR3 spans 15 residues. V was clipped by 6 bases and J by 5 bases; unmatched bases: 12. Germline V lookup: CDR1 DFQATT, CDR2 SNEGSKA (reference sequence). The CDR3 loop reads CSAQGIAGGQDEQYF. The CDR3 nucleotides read TGCAGTGCCCAGGGGATAGCGGGAGGGCAAGACGAGCAGTACTTC.

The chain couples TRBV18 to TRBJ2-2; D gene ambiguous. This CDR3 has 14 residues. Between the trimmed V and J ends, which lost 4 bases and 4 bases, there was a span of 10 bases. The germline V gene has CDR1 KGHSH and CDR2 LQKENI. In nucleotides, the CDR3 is TGTGCCAGCTCACGAAAACCGGGCACCGGGGAGCTGTTTTTT. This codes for CASSRKPGTGELFF.

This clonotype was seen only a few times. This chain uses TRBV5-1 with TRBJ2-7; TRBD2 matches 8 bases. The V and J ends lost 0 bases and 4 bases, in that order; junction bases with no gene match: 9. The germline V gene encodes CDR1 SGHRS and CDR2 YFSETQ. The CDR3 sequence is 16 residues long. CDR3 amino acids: CASSLEAGAKRYEQYF. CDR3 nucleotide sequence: TGCGCCAGCAGCTTGGAAGCGGGAGCTAAGAGATACGAGCAGTACTTC.